These 29 T cell receptor beta chains were sequenced from one sample in a study of cytomegalovirus exposure and HLA in healthy donors. PCR involved 60 Vbeta and 13 Jbeta primers. Sequencing was performed with immunoSEQ multiplex PCR; in TCRdb, only in-frame clones are kept and a portion is missing. Counted here are roughly 150,000 clones, around 70% occurring once; the ten biggest clones make up 2.1%. The sequenced sample consisted of PBMCs. Receptors were obtained from a woman aged 60 to 75 in good health and CMV-seropositive.

The J gene is TRBJ2-2, the V gene TRBV7-9, with 7 bases identical to TRBD2. V lost 2 bases to trimming and J lost 5 bases; unmatched junction nucleotides: 2. Germline assignment: CDR1 SEHNR and CDR2 FQNEAQ (reference sequence). This CDR3 is built from 14 residues. CDR3 DNA sequence: TGTGCCAGCAGCTTAAGCGGGGCTACCGGGGAGCTGTTTTTT. As protein: CASSLSGATGELFF.

The chain links TRBV7-8 to TRBJ2-1, with D possibly TRBD2 on 5 matching bases. Trimming pared 5 bases from V and 0 bases from J, leaving 17 bases between. Germline V gene lookup returns CDR1 SGHVS and CDR2 FQNEAQ. This CDR3 region has 17 residues. The CDR3 region is CASSPPRWESSYNEQFF. The CDR3, as DNA: TGTGCCAGCAGCCCTCCCAGGTGGGAGAGCTCCTACAATGAGCAGTTCTTC.

The chain has TRBV4-1 and TRBJ1-1; maybe TRBD1 (5 bases). Germline V gene sequence: CDR1 MGHRA, CDR2 YSYEKL. Deletions cut 3 bases from V and 0 bases from J, with 14 bases between. The CDR3 extends over 16 amino acids. The CDR3 sequence: CASSQPQGFVNTEAFF. The CDR3 DNA follows: TGCGCCAGCAGCCAGCCCCAGGGTTTCGTGAACACTGAAGCTTTCTTT.

V and J are TRBV27 and TRBJ2-7, with 7 bases aligning to TRBD1. The CDR3 runs to 15 residues. Losses at the gene ends were 1 base for V and 3 bases for J; bases not matched to a gene: 6. Germline V gene sequence: CDR1 MNHEY, CDR2 SMNVEV (reference sequence). The CDR3 DNA is TGTGCCAGCAGTTTATACGGGACAGATTACTACGAGCAGTACTTC. Translating gives CASSLYGTDYYEQYF.

The chain uses TRBV7-9 and TRBJ2-1; 9 positions match TRBD1. Germline CDR1 is SEHNR and CDR2 is FQNEAQ (reference sequence). V lost 6 bases, J lost 0 bases, and 3 bases stayed unmatched. This CDR3 has 15 residues. Here the CDR3 DNA reads TGTGCCAGCAGTTTGACAGGGGGCTCCTACAATGAGCAGTTCTTC. This translates into CASSLTGGSYNEQFF.

This clone came up once. CDR3 nucleotide sequence: TGTGCCATCAGTACTAGCACAGATACGCAGTATTTT. Translating it yields CAISTSTDTQYF. V is TRBV10-3 and J is TRBJ2-3; D gene uncertain. V was cut by 5 bases and J by 0 bases, with 3 bases left in between. The CDR3 is made up of 12 amino acids. Germline CDR1 is ENHRY and CDR2 is SYGVKD.

The chain joins TRBV6-1 to TRBJ1-2; D is possibly TRBD1 (6 bases). The CDR3 consists of 13 residues. The V and J ends lost 6 bases and 4 bases respectively, with 12 bases between them. Germline V lookup: CDR1 MNHNS, CDR2 SASEGT. The CDR3 spells CASRVTGSYGYTF. The CDR3 DNA sequence: TGTGCCAGCAGGGTCACAGGGAGCTATGGCTACACCTTC.

CDR3 sequence reads: CASSVQYGYTF. CDR3 DNA: TGTGCCAGCAGTGTCCAATATGGCTACACCTTC. This rearrangement joins TRBV28 to TRBJ1-2; D not certain. This CDR3 comprises 11 residues. With 5 bases removed from V and 5 bases from J, the gap between germline ends came to 6 bases. The germline CDR1 and CDR2 sequences are MDHEN and SYDVKM.

The chain is built from TRBV29-1 and TRBJ2-7; 9 bases are a match to TRBD1. This CDR3 is built from 14 residues. The germline CDR1 and CDR2 sequences are SQVTM and ANQGSEA. V lost 6 bases to trimming and J lost 0 bases; unmatched junction nucleotides: 6. The CDR3 nucleotides are TGCAGCGTCCATGGGACAGGGAACTCCTACGAGCAGTACTTC. It is translated as CSVHGTGNSYEQYF.

The V and J genes are TRBV9 and TRBJ1-2; 7 bases map to TRBD1. In germline, CDR1 is SGDLS, CDR2 YYNGEE. The V gene end was trimmed by 0 bases and the J gene end by 6 bases; junction bases not matched to a gene: 5. CDR3 length: 14 residues. CDR3 coding DNA: TGTGCCAGCAGCGTAGACTCCAGGGGGGATGGCTACACCTTC. Residues: CASSVDSRGDGYTF.

This rearrangement joins TRBV10-3 to TRBJ1-4; 7 bases agree with TRBD1. Germline trimming cut 7 bases from V and 0 bases from J; bases unmatched to any gene: 5. The CDR3 loop spans 15 amino acids. Germline V gene sequence: CDR1 ENHRY, CDR2 SYGVKD. Here the CDR3 reads CAIIGGLATNEKLFF. In nucleotides, the CDR3 is TGTGCCATCATAGGGGGCCTTGCAACTAATGAAAAACTGTTTTTT.

The V call is TRBV5-1, the J call TRBJ2-3; 13 bases fit TRBD2. V was pared by 0 bases and J by 0 bases, with 4 bases of the junction left unmatched. The CDR3 has 18 residues. Per germline, CDR1 SGHRS and CDR2 YFSETQ. The CDR3 protein is CASSLEGTSGTSTDTQYF. The CDR3 nucleotides are TGCGCCAGCAGCTTGGAGGGGACTAGCGGGACCAGCACAGATACGCAGTATTTT.

The V and J genes are TRBV6-1 and TRBJ2-7, with D possibly being TRBD1 (6 bases). Trimming removed 6 bases from V and 3 bases from J, with 15 bases in between. The CDR3 has 14 amino acids. Germline V gene sequence: CDR1 MNHNS, CDR2 SASEGT. The DNA for the CDR3 is TGTGCCAGCAGGCTACAGGGAAAGCTCTACGAGCAGTACTTC. It specifies CASRLQGKLYEQYF.

V gene TRBV5-1 combines with J gene TRBJ1-4; the D gene is possibly TRBD1 (5 bases). Germline lookup yields CDR1 SGHRS and CDR2 YFSETQ. Trimming stripped 0 bases from V and 3 bases from J, with 9 bases between. The CDR3 runs to 15 residues. Written as DNA, the CDR3 is TGCGCCAGCAGCTTGGAAGGACAACCTAATGAAAAACTGTTTTTT. This codes for CASSLEGQPNEKLFF.

A few counts support this clone. This chain links TRBV30 with TRBJ1-5, with TRBD1 identical over 7 bases. The CDR3 has 13 residues. Trimming at V came to 1 base and at J to 5 bases, leaving 2 bases not matched to a gene. CDR1 is GTSNPN and CDR2 is SVGIG in the germline V gene (reference sequence). The CDR3 DNA is TGTGCCTGGAGTGGGACAGGAGATCAGCCCCAGCATTTT. It translates to CAWSGTGDQPQHF.

The chain couples TRBV29-1 to TRBJ2-1, with 11 bases lining up with TRBD2. J was trimmed by 6 bases and V by 3 bases; bases with no gene match: 7. The CDR3 runs 15 residues. CDR1 SQVTM and CDR2 ANQGSEA come from the germline V gene. The CDR3 loop reads CSVDLFGTSGNEQFF. CDR3 coding DNA: TGCAGCGTTGATCTGTTTGGGACTAGCGGCAATGAGCAGTTCTTC.

The genes are TRBV2 and TRBJ2-3; D ambiguous. CDR3 length: 11 amino acids. Germline lookup yields CDR1 SNHLY and CDR2 FYNNEI. V lost 7 bases and J lost 4, with 6 bases in between. CDR3 loop: CASTQADTQYF. CDR3 bases: TGTGCCAGCACCCAGGCAGATACGCAGTATTTT.

The rearrangement uses TRBV7-9 and TRBJ1-1, with D perhaps matching TRBD1 (5 bases). The CDR3 is 15 residues long. Between the trimmed V and J ends, which lost 0 bases and 2 bases, there was a span of 10 bases. Germline V gene lookup returns CDR1 SEHNR and CDR2 FQNEAQ (reference sequence). CDR3 DNA: TGTGCCAGCAGCTTAGCGGGGGGACCTAACACTGAAGCTTTCTTT. As protein: CASSLAGGPNTEAFF. Full variable domain (remainder filled in from reference TRBV7-9 and TRBJ1-1): DTGVSQNPRHKITKRGQNVTFRCDPISEHNRLYWYRQTLGQGPEFLTYFQNEAQLEKSRLLSDRFSAERPKGSFSTLEIQRTEQGDSAMYLCASSLAGGPNTEAFFGQGTRLTVV.

The chain employs TRBV19 and TRBJ2-5; weak D call: TRBD1 (6 bases). In germline, CDR1 is LNHDA, CDR2 SQIVND (reference sequence). The ends were cut back, 7 bases at V and 7 bases at J, with 16 bases in the middle. The CDR3 spans 13 residues. The DNA for the CDR3 is TGTGCCAGTAACGAACAGGGTTTTGGGACCCAGTACTTC. Translating gives CASNEQGFGTQYF. Complete variable domain (other parts from reference TRBV19 and TRBJ2-5): DGGITQSPKYLFRKEGQNVTLSCEQNLNHDAMYWYRQDPGQGLRLIYYSQIVNDFQKGDIAEGYSVSREKKESFPLTVTSAQKNPTAFYLCASNEQGFGTQYFGPGTRLLVL.

The chain combines TRBV28 with TRBJ2-7; 9 bases are a match to TRBD2. The CDR3 length is 16 residues. Germline V lookup: CDR1 MDHEN, CDR2 SYDVKM. The J segment lost 1 base and the V segment lost 3 bases, leaving 7 bases of the junction unmatched. Written as DNA, the CDR3 is TGTGCCAGCAGTTTTCACCTAGCGGGACTATCCTACGAGCAGTACTTC. This encodes CASSFHLAGLSYEQYF.

The chain is built from TRBV19 and TRBJ2-7, with D hard to call. The CDR3 is made up of 14 amino acids. CDR1 and CDR2 (germline): LNHDA, SQIVND (reference sequence). V dropped 1 base and J dropped 7 bases, with 14 bases sitting between them. This CDR3 reads CASSIAKQFPEQYF. The CDR3 DNA reads TGTGCCAGTAGTATAGCAAAACAGTTCCCTGAGCAGTACTTC.

This sequence joins TRBV6-1 and TRBJ1-2, with 9 positions matching TRBD1. CDR1 and CDR2 from the germline V gene are MNHNS and SASEGT. The CDR3 has 15 amino acids. With V trimmed by 1 base and J by 2 bases, 2 bases remained unmatched. In DNA form, the CDR3 reads TGTGCCAGCAGTGAAGTTGGGACAGGGAACTATGGCTACACCTTC. Its translation is CASSEVGTGNYGYTF.

This rearrangement joins TRBV5-1 to TRBJ2-1, with TRBD1 as a possible D gene (6 bases). Germline CDR1 is SGHRS and CDR2 is YFSETQ. V lost 6 bases, J lost 7 bases, and 14 bases lay in between. CDR3 length equals 13 residues. For the CDR3, the DNA is TGCGCCAGCATTGGGGGCTCAGGAAATGAGCAGTTCTTC. Translated: CASIGGSGNEQFF.

This rearrangement joins TRBV5-1 to TRBJ2-2; maybe TRBD1 (5 bases). This CDR3 is 16 amino acids long. V was pared by 1 base and J by 3 bases, with 13 bases between. The germline V gene has CDR1 SGHRS and CDR2 YFSETQ. CDR3 sequence reads: CASSLLWGLDTGELFF. The CDR3 DNA follows: TGCGCCAGCAGCTTGCTTTGGGGCCTGGACACCGGGGAGCTGTTTTTT. Supplemented by reference TRBV5-1 and TRBJ2-2, the full variable domain reads KAGVTQTPRYLIKTRGQQVTLSCSPISGHRSVSWYQQTPGQGLQFLFEYFSETQRNKGNFPGRFSGRQFSNSRSEMNVSTLELGDSALYLCASSLLWGLDTGELFFGEGSRLTVL.

V usage is TRBV28 and J usage is TRBJ2-7; a weak D match, TRBD1 (6 bases). Germline V gene sequence: CDR1 MDHEN, CDR2 SYDVKM. V was pared by 5 bases and J by 6 bases, with 17 bases between. The CDR3 consists of 14 residues. CDR3 amino acids: CASSPTGYVGEQYF. CDR3 in DNA: TGTGCCAGCAGTCCAACAGGGTACGTGGGCGAGCAGTACTTC.

As concerns this clone: One junction end does not reproduce the germline sequence, and a read error may be involved. The chain couples TRBV7-7 to TRBJ2-1, with a weak D call TRBD2 (5 bases). The germline V gene encodes CDR1 SSHAT and CDR2 FNYEAQ (reference sequence). The CDR3 has 14 amino acids. CDR3 residues: CASSSLGGRDEQFF. CDR3 nucleotide sequence: TGTGCTAGCAGCTCCTTAGGCGGGCGAGATGAGCAGTTCTTC.

This chain uses TRBV18 with TRBJ1-1, with D hard to call. V gave up 2 bases and J gave up 0 bases, with 7 bases separating them. The CDR3 covers 14 residues. Looked up from germline, CDR1 is KGHSH and CDR2 is LQKENI. The CDR3 reads CASSPGHMNTEAFF. The CDR3, as DNA: TGTGCCAGCTCACCAGGCCACATGAACACTGAAGCTTTCTTT.

This chain uses TRBV2 with TRBJ2-1; tentatively, D is TRBD1 (6 bases). Trimming stripped 6 bases from V and 0 bases from J, with 9 bases between. Per germline, CDR1 SNHLY and CDR2 FYNNEI. This CDR3 has 14 amino acids. The CDR3 DNA reads TGTGCCAGCAGCGGACAGATCTCCTACAATGAGCAGTTCTTC. Its translation is CASSGQISYNEQFF.

There are a few counts of this clone. The V and J genes are TRBV2 and TRBJ1-1; TRBD1 matches at 8 bases. There are 15 residues in the CDR3. CDR1 is SNHLY and CDR2 is FYNNEI in the germline V gene. After removal of 4 bases from V and 5 bases from J, the junction contained 9 bases not matched to a gene. In DNA, the CDR3 is TGTGCCAGCAGTGGACAGGGGCTCCCTGGGACTGAAGCTTTCTTT. Its protein is CASSGQGLPGTEAFF.